This T cell receptor beta chain appears in the sequencing data of a study of CD8+ T cells in alopecia areata. In the study overall: Treated individuals took tofacitinib by mouth, 5 to 10 mg twice daily.

Treatment noted: oral pan-JAK inhibitor, 5-10 mg twice daily. Sorting from PBMCs produced CD4+ and CD8+ T cells. Notes on this clone: The antigen is undetermined.

Study findings and constraints: Any link of baseline CD8+ expansion to response, resting on one nonresponder, remains uncertain.

Once RNA had been extracted, it was reverse transcribed into cDNA to act as the sequencing template. Produced via immunoSEQ multiplex PCR; TCRdb's table is partial and in-frame only. The repertoire has around 270,000 clones, over 45% of them found once; the top ten carry about 1.8%. V lost 1 base and J lost 9, with 10 bases in between. Germline CDR1 is LNHDA and CDR2 is SQIVND (reference sequence). The CDR3 runs 13 residues. Material: CD4+ T cells sorted from blood, obtained at week 24, from a patient treated with tofacitinib. The chain employs TRBV19 and TRBJ2-1; no reliable D call. The TCR comes from a human donor with alopecia areata. Here the CDR3 DNA reads TGTGCCAGTAGTATAGCGCCTAGTACTGAGCAGTTCTTC. It translates to CASSIAPSTEQFF.